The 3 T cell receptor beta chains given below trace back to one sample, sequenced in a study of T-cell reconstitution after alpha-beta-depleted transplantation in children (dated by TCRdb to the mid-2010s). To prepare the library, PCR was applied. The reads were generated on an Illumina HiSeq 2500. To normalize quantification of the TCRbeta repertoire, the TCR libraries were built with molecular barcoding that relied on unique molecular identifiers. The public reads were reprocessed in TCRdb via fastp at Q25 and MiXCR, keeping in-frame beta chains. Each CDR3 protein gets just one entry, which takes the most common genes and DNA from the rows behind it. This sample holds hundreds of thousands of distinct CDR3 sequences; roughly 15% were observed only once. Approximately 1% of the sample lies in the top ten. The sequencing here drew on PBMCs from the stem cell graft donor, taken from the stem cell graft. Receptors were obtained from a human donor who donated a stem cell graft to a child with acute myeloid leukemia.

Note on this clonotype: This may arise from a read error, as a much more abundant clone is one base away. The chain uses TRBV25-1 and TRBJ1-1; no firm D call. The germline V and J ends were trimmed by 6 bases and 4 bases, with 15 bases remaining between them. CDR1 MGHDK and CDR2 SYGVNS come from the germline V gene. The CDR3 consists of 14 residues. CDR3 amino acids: CASSLAGEGTEAFF. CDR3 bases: TGTGCCAGCAGCCTAGCTGGGGAAGGCACTGAAGCTTTCTTT.

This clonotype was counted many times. CDR3 sequence (DNA): TGCAGTGCTAGAGATCCGAGACAAGAGACCCAGTACTTC. This translates into CSARDPRQETQYF. The chain joins TRBV20-1 to TRBJ2-5; D remains ambiguous. The V gene's germline CDR1 is DFQATT and CDR2 SNEGSKA (reference sequence). The CDR3 sequence is 13 residues long. Trimming shortened V by 0 bases and J by 2 bases, and 7 bases separated the two germline ends.

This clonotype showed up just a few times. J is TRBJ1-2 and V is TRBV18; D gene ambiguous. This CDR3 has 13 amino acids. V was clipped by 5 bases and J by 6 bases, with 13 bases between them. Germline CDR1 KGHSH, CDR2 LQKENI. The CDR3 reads CASSDDGFHGYTF. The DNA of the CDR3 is TGTGCCAGCTCAGACGACGGTTTTCATGGCTACACCTTC.